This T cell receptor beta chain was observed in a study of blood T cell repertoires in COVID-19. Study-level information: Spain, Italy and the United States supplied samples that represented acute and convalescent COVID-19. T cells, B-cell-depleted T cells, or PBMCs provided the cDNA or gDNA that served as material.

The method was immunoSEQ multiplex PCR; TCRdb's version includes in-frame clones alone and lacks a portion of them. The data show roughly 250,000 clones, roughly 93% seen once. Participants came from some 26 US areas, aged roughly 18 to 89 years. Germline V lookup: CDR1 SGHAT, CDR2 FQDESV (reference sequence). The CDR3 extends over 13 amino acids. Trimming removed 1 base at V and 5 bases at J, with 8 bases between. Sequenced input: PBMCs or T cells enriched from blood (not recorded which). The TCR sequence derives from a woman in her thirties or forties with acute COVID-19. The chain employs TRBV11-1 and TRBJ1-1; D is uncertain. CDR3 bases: TGTGCCAGCAGCTTAGGGGAGAGGACTGAAGCTTTCTTT. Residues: CASSLGERTEAFF.